This paragraph covers one TCR beta chain sequence. The sample originates from a study of T cell clonotyping in hematopoietic cell transplantation. Assay used: immunoSEQ multiplex PCR; TCRdb lists only in-frame clones, some missing. The table lists 10,000 to 15,000 clones, around nine tenths of them singletons, with 1.2% in the top ten. Trimming cost V 3 bases and J 6 bases; bases outside gene matches: 5. In germline, CDR1 is LNHNV, CDR2 YYDKDF (reference sequence). The CDR3 runs 15 residues. This clonotype was obtained from a man aged 30 to 45 in good health. Some clones in this sample may be carry-over from other donors' samples. This sequence joins TRBV15 and TRBJ2-2, with 9 positions matching TRBD1. The sample taken for sequencing was peripheral blood mononuclear cells. CDR3 nucleotide sequence: TGTGCCACCAGCAGTGGGTGGACAGGGGCCGGGGAGCTGTTTTTT. This translates into CATSSGWTGAGELFF.